This T cell receptor (beta chain) was sequenced during a study of shared clonotypes between healthy human individuals (dated by TCRdb to 2020 to 2021). The study in broad terms: The cohort comprised a couple of women and a few men aged 18 to 49 years. Blood TCR repertoires of about 5 healthy adults were deeply sequenced to estimate repertoire size and the extent of clonotype sharing between individuals. Between about 0.8 and 9 billion PBMCs per donor were obtained by leukapheresis. For each donor, CD4 naive and CD4 memory were each run on three plates, CD8 naive on two plates, and CD8 memory on one plate. To increase sequencing depth and limit assay-specific biases, different laboratories used diverse techniques to prepare libraries and sequence TCR repertoires. What the work shows at the level of the full study, not this receptor alone: The genetic and exposure-history diversity represented was limited by the small number of donors. Incomplete sequencing was indicated by rarefaction of sorted-subset datasets, despite the large sequencing depth. Naive subsets generally had larger estimated clonotype richness than memory subsets. Across a few donors, around 5% of naive CD4, more than 3% of naive CD8, around 2.1% of memory CD4, and approximately 0.4% of memory CD8 clonotypes were shared. Based on pairwise subsampling, the degree of clonotype sharing among donors was expected to be affected by sequencing depth. Sampling was restricted to blood, and TCR repertoires in tissues likely differ from the TCR repertoires found in blood. Clonotypes shared by all four sorted-subset donors showed higher generation probabilities than non-shared clonotypes.

TCR CDR3 regions were amplified from genomic DNA by multiplex PCR using the deep immunoSEQ assay. Extracted genomic DNA from each cell subset was spread evenly across all wells of several immunoSEQ 96-well plates, with each plate serving as a replicate. For sorted subsets, 200 to 250 ng genomic DNA, equal to tens of thousands of T cell genomes, was loaded into each replicate PCR. Purified libraries were quantified with a Qubit 3.0 fluorometer, sized on a Bioanalyzer 2100, and re-quantified with the KAPA Library Quantification kit. A separate single-read 150-cycle Illumina NextSeq 550 flow cell was used to sequence each immunoSEQ 96-well plate. In the authors' own workflow: Because the immunoSEQ output held only junctional sequences and lacked quality scores, the filtering could not match the filtering applied to full-length reads. To assign V/J genes and CDR3, sequences were annotated using PyIR, a Python wrapper for IgBLAST v1.9, with IMGT germline references. Reads were removed for weak V/J assignments (E-value above 1e-6), missing CDR3, stop codons, out-of-frame junctions, or ambiguous translated residues. V3J clonotypes were defined as sequences sharing an identical inferred V gene, J gene, and CDR3 amino acid sequence. Percentage overlap between repertoires was calculated by dividing the number of shared unique clonotypes by the size of the smaller repertoire. RTK rarefaction, the Chao1 estimator, and Recon v2.1 estimates of unobserved clonotypes were used to assess repertoire richness. OLGA was used to compute generation probabilities for all TCRbeta clonotypes that the gDNA method yielded from a few donors. TCRdb mirrors the immuneACCESS table, restricted to in-frame sequences. Some clones are absent from its copies; in checked studies, under half trace to an unresolved V gene, and the reason for the others is unknown. The V and J calls and clone size come from that table; D and trimming were worked out from the DNA. The sample yields fewer than 350,000 clones; more than 75% were counted once. About 17% of the sample rests with the top ten.

Trimming accounts for 4 bases at V and 0 bases at J, while the number of junction bases matched to no gene is 4. There are 15 amino acids in the CDR3, from cysteine to phenylalanine inclusive. Left in the record is the CDR3 DNA by itself, 45 bases read in frame from the first base. The germline V gene encodes CDR1 SGHRS and CDR2 YFSETQ. The donors were healthy, HIV-negative adults with no recently reported acute infections or vaccinations. All donors were Caucasian adults living in Nashville, Tennessee, USA. CD8 memory samples were composed of magnetically selected CD45RO+ cells combined with CCR7-negative CD45RA+ effector memory (TemRA) cells. Blood was collected by leukapheresis, and PBMCs were isolated by Ficoll-Histopaque density gradient centrifugation and then cryopreserved in liquid nitrogen vapor phase. Analytical flow cytometry was used to check the purity and quantity of every magnetically sorted T cell population. Each sorted fraction had its genomic DNA isolated and then quantified by UV absorbance on a Nanodrop 2000c.

As regards this clone: Its antigen is not yet known. No much larger clonotype is one base removed from it; base qualities were not supplied.

This clonotype was obtained from a man younger than 30 in good health. Sequenced: memory CD8+ T cells sorted from blood. Sample cell subset or site, as interpreted from the label and publication: CD45RO+ cells pooled with CCR7-negative TemRA cells. This chain is built from TRBV5-1 and TRBJ1-1, with 9 junctional bases fitting TRBD1. The CDR3 region reads CASSINRGLNTEAFF. The nucleotide sequence is TGCGCCAGCAGCATAAACAGGGGGCTGAACACTGAAGCTTTCTTT. The full variable domain, with segments outside the CDR3 supplied by the reference TRBV5-1 and TRBJ1-1 proteins, appears as KAGVTQTPRYLIKTRGQQVTLSCSPISGHRSVSWYQQTPGQGLQFLFEYFSETQRNKGNFPGRFSGRQFSNSRSEMNVSTLELGDSALYLCASSINRGLNTEAFFGQGTRLTVV.